This TCR beta chain was retrieved from a study of blood T cell repertoires in COVID-19. The overall study: Sites in the United States, Italy and Spain provided acute and convalescent COVID-19 samples. PBMCs, B-cell-depleted T cells, or T cells provided the cDNA or gDNA that made up the material.

Looked up from germline, CDR1 is MGHDK and CDR2 is SYGVNS. With 5 bases removed from V and 2 bases from J, the gap between germline ends came to 13 bases. The CDR3 sequence is 14 residues long. Seattle enrolled patients during active infection and tracked them longitudinally. Under the authors' procedure: Amplification of reference gene primers provided the estimated nucleated cell counts. Here immunoSEQ multiplex PCR was the method, and the copy in TCRdb shows in-frame clones only, minus some. From that table come the V and J calls and clone size; the DNA was used to work out D and trimming. This table holds approximately 500,000 clones, roughly nine tenths found once.

Specimen: peripheral blood. The chain combines TRBV25-1 with TRBJ2-7; D may be TRBD1 (6 bases). This TCR came from a man in his late teens or twenties with COVID-19, enrolled during active disease. DNA of the CDR3: TGTGCCAGCAGTCGGGCAGGGGCGACCTACGAGCAGTACTTC. Amino acids: CASSRAGATYEQYF.